Each of the 7 T cell receptor beta chains below was sequenced from the same sample in a study of blood T cell repertoires in COVID-19. The repertoire was sequenced with immunoSEQ multiplex PCR; TCRdb's copy has only in-frame clones and lacks some. The table includes some 130,000 clones, around 85% detected once. The sample comprised peripheral blood. These receptors were obtained from a woman aged 45-59 years who had recovered from COVID-19.

This chain links TRBV19 with TRBJ2-1; 13 bases are shared with TRBD2. CDR1 is LNHDA and CDR2 is SQIVND in the germline V gene (reference sequence). The CDR3 totals 19 residues. Germline trimming cut 2 bases from V and 4 bases from J; bases unmatched to any gene: 11. CDR3 region: CASSIYTSELAGGYNEQFF. In nucleotides, the CDR3 is TGTGCCAGTAGTATATATACCTCCGAACTAGCGGGAGGGTACAATGAGCAGTTCTTC.

There are a few counts of this clone. The chain combines TRBV7-2 with TRBJ1-1; no firm D call. V dropped 4 bases and J dropped 0 bases, with 6 bases sitting between them. The CDR3 runs 13 residues. The germline V gene encodes CDR1 SGHTA and CDR2 FQGNSA. CDR3 in DNA: TGTGCCAGCAGCTCCGTTTTGAACACTGAAGCTTTCTTT. Amino acid sequence: CASSSVLNTEAFF.

V gene TRBV24-1 combines with J gene TRBJ1-2; maybe TRBD1 (5 bases). Germline CDR1 reads KGHDR; CDR2 reads SFDVKD. This CDR3 contains 15 residues. Trimming pared 2 bases from V and 2 bases from J, leaving 11 bases between. CDR3 sequence (DNA): TGTGCCACCAGTGATTACGGGCAGGGCAACTATGGCTACACCTTC. It yields the protein CATSDYGQGNYGYTF.

The chain carries TRBV5-6 and TRBJ1-5; perhaps TRBD1 as D (5 bases). The CDR3 consists of 15 residues. Germline CDR1 reads SGHDT; CDR2 reads YYEEEE. Deletions cut 2 bases from V and 1 base from J, with 10 bases between. The CDR3 reads CASSLYDRSNQPQHF. Here the CDR3 DNA reads TGTGCCAGCAGCTTATACGACAGAAGCAATCAGCCCCAGCATTTT.

This clone was observed a handful of times. The rearrangement links TRBV2 to TRBJ1-1; 10 bases map to TRBD1. V lost 6 bases and J lost 6; bases outside the gene matches: 4. The CDR3 is made up of 13 amino acids. Per the germline V gene, CDR1 is SNHLY and CDR2 is FYNNEI. CDR3 region: CASRTDRGSEAFF. For the CDR3, the DNA is TGTGCCAGCAGGACGGACAGGGGGTCTGAAGCTTTCTTT.

This clone was seen a single time. The chain carries TRBV29-1 and TRBJ2-3, with D tentatively TRBD1 (6 bases). V lost 7 bases to trimming and J lost 0 bases, with 17 bases between them. CDR1 and CDR2 (germline): SQVTM, ANQGSEA. This CDR3 contains 15 residues. The CDR3 DNA is TGCAGCGCGGCGTCACTGGGGGCCAGCACAGATACGCAGTATTTT. It translates to CSAASLGASTDTQYF.

The V gene is TRBV7-9, the J gene TRBJ1-1; 10 nucleotides agree with TRBD1. The germline gives CDR1 SEHNR, CDR2 FQNEAQ (reference sequence). V trimming: 5 bases; J trimming: 4 bases; junction bases outside the gene matches: 4. This CDR3 is built from 14 residues. CDR3 protein: CASSRQGAPTEAFF. CDR3 nucleotide sequence: TGTGCCAGCAGCCGACAGGGGGCGCCCACTGAAGCTTTCTTT.